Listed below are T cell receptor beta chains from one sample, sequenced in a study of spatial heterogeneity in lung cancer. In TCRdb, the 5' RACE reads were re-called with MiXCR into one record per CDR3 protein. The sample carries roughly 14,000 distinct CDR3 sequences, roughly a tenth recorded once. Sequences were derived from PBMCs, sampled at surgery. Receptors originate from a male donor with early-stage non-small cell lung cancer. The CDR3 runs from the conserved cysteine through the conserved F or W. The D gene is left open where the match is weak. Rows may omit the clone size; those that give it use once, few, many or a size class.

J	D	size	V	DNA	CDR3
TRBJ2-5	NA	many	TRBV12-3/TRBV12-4	TGTGCCAGCAGTTTCTCCCTTGGAGGGCGAGGAGAGACCCAGTACTTC	CASSFSLGGRGETQYF
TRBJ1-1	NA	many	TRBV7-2	TGTGCCAGCAGCTCAGTGGGGGCTATGAACACTGAAGCTTTCTTT	CASSSVGAMNTEAFF
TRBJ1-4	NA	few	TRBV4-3	TGCGCCAGCAGCCAAGATCGTTATGCAACTAATGAAAAACTGTTTTTT	CASSQDRYATNEKLFF
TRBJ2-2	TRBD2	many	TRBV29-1	TGCAGCGAAAGCGCCGGGACTAGCAACACCGGGGAGCTGTTTTTT	CSESAGTSNTGELFF
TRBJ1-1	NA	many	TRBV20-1	TGCAGTGCCGTCAGAGAACATAGGGGAAAAGCTTTCTTT	CSAVREHRGKAFF
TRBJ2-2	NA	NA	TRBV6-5	TGTGCCAGCAGCCACCCGACCCCCGGGTACACCGGGGAGCTGTTTTTT	CASSHPTPGYTGELFF
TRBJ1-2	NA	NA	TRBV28	TGTGCCAGCAGTTACAAAGGCTACACCTTC	CASSYKGYTF
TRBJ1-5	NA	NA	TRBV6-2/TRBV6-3	TGTGCCAGCAATAGGGACCCCAGCAATCAGCCCCAGCATTTT	CASNRDPSNQPQHF
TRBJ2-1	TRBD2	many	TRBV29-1	TGCAGCGTGAAACTTAGCGGGAACTCCTACAATGAGCAGTTCTTC	CSVKLSGNSYNEQFF
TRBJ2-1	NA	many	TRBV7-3	TGTGCCAGCAGCCTCATGAACAATGAGCAGTTCTTC	CASSLMNNEQFF
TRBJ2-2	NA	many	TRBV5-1	TGCGCCAGCAGCTTGACCCCCGGGGAGCTGTTTTTT	CASSLTPGELFF
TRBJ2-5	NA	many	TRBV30	TGTGCCTGGAGGGAACGGACCCAGTACTTC	CAWRERTQYF
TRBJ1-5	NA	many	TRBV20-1	TGCAGTGCTAGGGGGGGGGCTAGCAATCAGCCCCAGCATTTT	CSARGGASNQPQHF
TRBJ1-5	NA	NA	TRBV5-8	TGTGCCAGCAGCTTAAGAGGGGGGATCAATCAGCCCCAGCATTTT	CASSLRGGINQPQHF
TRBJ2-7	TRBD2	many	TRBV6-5	TGTGCCAGCAGAAGGACTAGCGATTACGAGCAGTACTTC	CASRRTSDYEQYF
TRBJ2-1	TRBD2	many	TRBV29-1	TGCAGCGTACGGACTAGCGGGGGGGGTGGTGTTGAGCAGTTCTTC	CSVRTSGGGGVEQFF
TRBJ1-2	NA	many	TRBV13	TGTGCCAGCAGCTTAGGCGGGACGGGCACTAACTATGGCTACACCTTC	CASSLGGTGTNYGYTF
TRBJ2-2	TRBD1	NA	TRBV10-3	TGTGCCATCAGGGAAGGGACAGGGAACACCGGGGAGCTGTTTTTT	CAIREGTGNTGELFF
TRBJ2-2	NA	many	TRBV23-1	TGCGCCAGCAGCCCAGAGCCGGACATGGGGGTTAAACACGCGAACACCGGGGAGCTGTTTTTT	CASSPEPDMGVKHANTGELFF
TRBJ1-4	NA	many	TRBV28	TGTGCCAGCAGTTTTCAGCCGGAGAAACTGTTTTTT	CASSFQPEKLFF
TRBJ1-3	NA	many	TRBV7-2	TGTGCCAGCAGCGTCAACTCAGGACGTGGCTCTGGAAACACCATATATTTT	CASSVNSGRGSGNTIYF
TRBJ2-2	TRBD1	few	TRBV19	TGTGCCAGTAGTTTGACTCGGGACAGGAACACCGGGGAGCTGTTTTTT	CASSLTRDRNTGELFF
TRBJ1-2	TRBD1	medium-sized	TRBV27	TGTGCCAGCAGCGGATCGACAGGGTTATATGGCTACACCTTC	CASSGSTGLYGYTF
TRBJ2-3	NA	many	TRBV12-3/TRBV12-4	TGTGCCAGCAGTTTATCCCCAGATACGCAGTATTTT	CASSLSPDTQYF
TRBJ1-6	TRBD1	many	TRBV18	TGTGCCAGCTCTAACGGACAGGGATATTCACCCCTCCACTTT	CASSNGQGYSPLHF
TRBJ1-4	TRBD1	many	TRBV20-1	TGCAGTGCTAGACCTGGACAGGCAACTAATGAAAAACTGTTTTTT	CSARPGQATNEKLFF
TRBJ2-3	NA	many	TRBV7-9	TGTGCCAGCAGCTTAGGAAACGGAGCTAGCACAGATACGCAGTATTTT	CASSLGNGASTDTQYF
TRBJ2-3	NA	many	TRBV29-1	TGCAGCGTTCCCCATAGGGACACAGATACGCAGTATTTT	CSVPHRDTDTQYF
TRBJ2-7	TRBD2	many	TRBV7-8	TGTGCCAGCAGCTTAGAGTGGCGGGGGGACTACGAGCAGTACTTC	CASSLEWRGDYEQYF
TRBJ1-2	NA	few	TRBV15	TGTGCCACCAGCAGAGAGCCGGTGGCTAACTATGGCTACACCTTC	CATSREPVANYGYTF
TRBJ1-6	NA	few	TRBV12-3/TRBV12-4	TGTGCCAGCAGTTTAGTTCCTCGTTCACCCCTCCACTTT	CASSLVPRSPLHF
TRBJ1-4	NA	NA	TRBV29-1	TGCAGCGTTGGTCCCGGGTCGGGTGAAAAACTGTTTTTT	CSVGPGSGEKLFF
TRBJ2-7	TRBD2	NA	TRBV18	TGTGCCAGCTCACCAGGGTTAGCGGGGGTTTACGAGCAGTACTTC	CASSPGLAGVYEQYF
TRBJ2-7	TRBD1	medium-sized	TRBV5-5	TGTGCCAGCAGCTTGAGGGACAGGGGCGGCTACGAGCAGTACTTC	CASSLRDRGGYEQYF
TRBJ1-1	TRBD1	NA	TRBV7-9	TGTGCCAGCAGCTTGGACAGGGCTCGCCGGGCTTTCTTT	CASSLDRARRAFF
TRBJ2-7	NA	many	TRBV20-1	TGCAGTGCTAGACGGCGGGGTACTTACGAGCAGTACTTC	CSARRRGTYEQYF
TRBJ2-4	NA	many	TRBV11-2	TGTGCCAGCAGCTCTACAGGGAACAAAAACATTCAGTACTTC	CASSSTGNKNIQYF
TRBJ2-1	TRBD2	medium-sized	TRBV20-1	TGCAGTGCTAGGTCCCCTAGCGGGAGGGACAACAATGAGCAGTTCTTC	CSARSPSGRDNNEQFF
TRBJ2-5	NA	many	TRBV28	TGTGCCAGCAGTTTACCCCCCCAGTCAGGCACGGAGACCCAGTACTTC	CASSLPPQSGTETQYF
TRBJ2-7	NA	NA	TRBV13	TGTGCCAGCAGGGAAGGGGGACCAGCCTACGAGCAGTACTTC	CASREGGPAYEQYF
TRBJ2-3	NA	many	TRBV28	TGTGCCAGCAGGCCCCCGGGGCCACCCACAGATACGCAGTATTTT	CASRPPGPPTDTQYF
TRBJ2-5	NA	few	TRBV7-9	TGTGCCAGCAGCTTAGATGGGGGGCGCGTGGTAGAGACCCAGTACTTC	CASSLDGGRVVETQYF
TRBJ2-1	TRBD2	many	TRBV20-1	TGCAGTGCTAGTCGCGGGGGTCTATCCTACAATGAGCAGTTCTTC	CSASRGGLSYNEQFF
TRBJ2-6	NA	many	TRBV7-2	TGTGCCAGCAGCTTAAAGGGCTCCTCTGGGGCCAACGTCCTGACTTTC	CASSLKGSSGANVLTF
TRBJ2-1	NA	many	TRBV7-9	TGTGCCAGCAGCCTGGGGGCAGCGGGGGAGCAGTTCTTC	CASSLGAAGEQFF